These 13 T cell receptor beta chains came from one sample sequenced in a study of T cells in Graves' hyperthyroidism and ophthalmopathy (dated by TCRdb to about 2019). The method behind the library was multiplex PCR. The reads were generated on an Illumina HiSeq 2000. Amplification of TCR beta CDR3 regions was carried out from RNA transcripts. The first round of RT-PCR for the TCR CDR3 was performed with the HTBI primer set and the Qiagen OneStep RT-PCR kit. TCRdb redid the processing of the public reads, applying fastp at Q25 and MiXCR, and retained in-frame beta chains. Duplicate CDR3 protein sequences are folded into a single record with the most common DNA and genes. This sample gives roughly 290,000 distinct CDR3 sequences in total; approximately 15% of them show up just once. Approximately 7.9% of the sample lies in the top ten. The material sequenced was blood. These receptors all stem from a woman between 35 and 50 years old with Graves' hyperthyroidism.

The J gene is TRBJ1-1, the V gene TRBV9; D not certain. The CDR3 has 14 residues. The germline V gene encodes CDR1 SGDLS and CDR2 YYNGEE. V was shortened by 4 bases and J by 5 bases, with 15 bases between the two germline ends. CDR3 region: CASSPPSGGTEAFF. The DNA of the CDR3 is TGTGCCAGCAGCCCTCCCTCGGGCGGTACTGAAGCTTTCTTT.

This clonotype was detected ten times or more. CDR3 loop: CASSLGRVDTQYF. In nucleotides, the CDR3 is TGTGCCAGCAGTCTTGGGAGAGTGGATACGCAGTATTTT. This chain joins TRBV6-1 and TRBJ2-3; D perhaps matches TRBD2 (5 bases). Germline lookup yields CDR1 MNHNS and CDR2 SASEGT. This CDR3 region has 13 residues. V dropped 5 bases and J dropped 6 bases, with 12 bases sitting between them.

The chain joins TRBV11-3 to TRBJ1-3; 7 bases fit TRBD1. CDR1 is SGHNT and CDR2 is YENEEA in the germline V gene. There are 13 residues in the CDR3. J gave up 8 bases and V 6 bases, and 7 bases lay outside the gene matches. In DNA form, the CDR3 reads TGTGCCAGCAGAAAGGGACAGTTACACACCATATATTTT. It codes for CASRKGQLHTIYF.

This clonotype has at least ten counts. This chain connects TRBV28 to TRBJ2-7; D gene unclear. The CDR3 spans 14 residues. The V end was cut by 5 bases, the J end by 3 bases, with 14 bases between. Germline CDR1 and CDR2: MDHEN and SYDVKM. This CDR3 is CASSPRPRFYEQYF. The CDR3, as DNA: TGTGCCAGCAGTCCAAGACCCCGGTTCTACGAGCAGTACTTC.

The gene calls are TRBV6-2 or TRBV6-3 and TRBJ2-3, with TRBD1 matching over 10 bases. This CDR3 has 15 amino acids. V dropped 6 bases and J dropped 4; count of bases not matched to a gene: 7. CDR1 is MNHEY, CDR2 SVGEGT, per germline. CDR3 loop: CASSQRDRGADTQYF. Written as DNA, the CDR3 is TGTGCCAGCAGCCAACGGGACAGGGGTGCAGATACGCAGTATTTT.

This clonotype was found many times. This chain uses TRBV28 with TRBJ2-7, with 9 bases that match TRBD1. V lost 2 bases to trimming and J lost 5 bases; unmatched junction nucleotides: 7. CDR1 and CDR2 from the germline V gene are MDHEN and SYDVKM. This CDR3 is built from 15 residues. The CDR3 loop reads CASSLVTGGVNEQYF. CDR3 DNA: TGTGCCAGCAGTTTAGTAACAGGGGGCGTGAACGAGCAGTACTTC. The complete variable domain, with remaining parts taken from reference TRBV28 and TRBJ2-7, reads DVKVTQSSRYLVKRTGEKVFLECVQDMDHENMFWYRQDPGLGLRLIYFSYDVKMKEKGDIPEGYSVSREKKERFSLILESASTNQTSMYLCASSLVTGGVNEQYFGPGTRLTVT.

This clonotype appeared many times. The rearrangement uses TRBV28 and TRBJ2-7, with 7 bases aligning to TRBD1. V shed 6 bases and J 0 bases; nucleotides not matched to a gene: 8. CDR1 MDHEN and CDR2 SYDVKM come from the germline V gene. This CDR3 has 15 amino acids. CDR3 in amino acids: CASSNRGLSSYEQYF. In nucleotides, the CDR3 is TGTGCCAGCAGCAACAGGGGTCTCTCCTCCTACGAGCAGTACTTC.

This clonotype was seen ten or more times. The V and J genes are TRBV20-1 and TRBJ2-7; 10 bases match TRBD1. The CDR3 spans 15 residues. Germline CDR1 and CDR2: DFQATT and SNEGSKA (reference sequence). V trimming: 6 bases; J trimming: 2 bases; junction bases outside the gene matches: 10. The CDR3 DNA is TGCAGTGCGAGTGCCCCCGGGACAGGGGCCTACGAGCAGTACTTC. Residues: CSASAPGTGAYEQYF.

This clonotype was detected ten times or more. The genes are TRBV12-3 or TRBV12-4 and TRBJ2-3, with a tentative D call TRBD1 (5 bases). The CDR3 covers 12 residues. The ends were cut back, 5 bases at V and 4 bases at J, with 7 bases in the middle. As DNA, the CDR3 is TGTGCCAGCAGTCCACAGGCAGATACGCAGTATTTT. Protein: CASSPQADTQYF.

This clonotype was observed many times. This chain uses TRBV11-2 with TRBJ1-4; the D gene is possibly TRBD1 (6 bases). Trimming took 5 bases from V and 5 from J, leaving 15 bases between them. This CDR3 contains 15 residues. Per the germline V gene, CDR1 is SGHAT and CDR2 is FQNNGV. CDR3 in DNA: TGTGCCAGCAGCACAACAGGGTGGGCGAATGAAAAACTGTTTTTT. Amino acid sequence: CASSTTGWANEKLFF.

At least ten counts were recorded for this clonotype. CDR3 sequence: CASSSGTGGVYTF. For the CDR3, the DNA is TGTGCCAGCAGCTCCGGGACAGGCGGAGTCTACACCTTC. The V gene is TRBV28, the J gene TRBJ1-2, with TRBD1 matching over 8 bases. CDR3 size: 13 residues. With 6 bases clipped from V and 10 bases from J, the junction kept 10 bases outside the gene matches. Germline values: CDR1 MDHEN, CDR2 SYDVKM.

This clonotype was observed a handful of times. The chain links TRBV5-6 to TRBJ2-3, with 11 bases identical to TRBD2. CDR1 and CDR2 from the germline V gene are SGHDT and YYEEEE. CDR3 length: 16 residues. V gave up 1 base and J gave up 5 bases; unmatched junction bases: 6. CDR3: CASSLRLAGGGDTQYF. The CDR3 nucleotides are TGTGCCAGCAGCTTGAGGCTAGCGGGAGGAGGAGATACGCAGTATTTT. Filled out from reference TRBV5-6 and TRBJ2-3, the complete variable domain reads DAGVTQSPTHLIKTRGQQVTLRCSPKSGHDTVSWYQQALGQGPQFIFQYYEEEERQRGNFPDRFSGHQFPNYSSELNVNALLLGDSALYLCASSLRLAGGGDTQYFGPGTRLTVL.

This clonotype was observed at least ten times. This chain's CDR3 is CSVGRSASGRSRGTDTQYF. The CDR3 DNA follows: TGCAGCGTCGGGCGGTCGGCTAGCGGGAGATCGCGGGGCACAGATACGCAGTATTTT. V and J are TRBV29-1 and TRBJ2-3; 10 bases line up with TRBD2. The V and J ends lost 6 bases and 1 base, in that order; junction bases with no gene match: 19. The CDR3 consists of 19 residues. CDR1 is SQVTM and CDR2 is ANQGSEA in the germline V gene.